This TCR beta chain was recovered during a study of blood T cell repertoires in COVID-19. Losses at the gene ends were 2 bases for V and 2 bases for J; bases not matched to a gene: 0. The CDR3 totals 13 residues. As handled by the study authors: Estimation of nucleated cell counts relied on the amplification of reference gene primers. Clones were read by immunoSEQ multiplex PCR, and TCRdb kept only the in-frame ones, dropping some. V, J and clone size are taken as reported in that table, and D and trimming were inferred from the DNA itself. The sample lists approximately 270,000 clones, about 90% occurring once.

The chain carries TRBV23-1 and TRBJ2-7, with TRBD2 identical over 7 bases. TRBV23-1 is labeled an ORF, and its function is uncertain. The receptor comes from a man between 18 and 29 years old with active or convalescent COVID-19. Sequenced material: peripheral blood. The CDR3, as DNA: TGCGCCAGCAGTCAAGGGGGGGCCTACGAGCAGTACTTC. This gives the protein CASSQGGAYEQYF.